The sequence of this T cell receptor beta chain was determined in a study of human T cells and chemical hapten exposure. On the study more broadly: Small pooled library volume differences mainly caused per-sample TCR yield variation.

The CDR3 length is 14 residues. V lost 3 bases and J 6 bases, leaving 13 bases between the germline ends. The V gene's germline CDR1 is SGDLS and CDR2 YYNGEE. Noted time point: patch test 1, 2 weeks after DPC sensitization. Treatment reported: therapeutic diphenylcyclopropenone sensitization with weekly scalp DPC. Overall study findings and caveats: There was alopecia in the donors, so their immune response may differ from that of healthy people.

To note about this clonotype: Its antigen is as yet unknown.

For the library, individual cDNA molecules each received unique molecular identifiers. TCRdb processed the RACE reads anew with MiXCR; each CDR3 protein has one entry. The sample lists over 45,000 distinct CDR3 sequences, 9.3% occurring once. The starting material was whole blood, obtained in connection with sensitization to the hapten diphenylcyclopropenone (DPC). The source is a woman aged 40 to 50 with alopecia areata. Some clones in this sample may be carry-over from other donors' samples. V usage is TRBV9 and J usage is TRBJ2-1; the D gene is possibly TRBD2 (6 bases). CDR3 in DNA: TGTGCCAGCAGCGCCCCCCCGGGGGTCAATGAGCAGTTCTTC. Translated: CASSAPPGVNEQFF. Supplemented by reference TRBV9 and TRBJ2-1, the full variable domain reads DSGVTQTPKHLITATGQRVTLRCSPRSGDLSVYWYQQSLDQGLQFLIQYYNGEERAKGNILERFSAQQFPDLHSELNLSSLELGDSALYFCASSAPPGVNEQFFGPGTRLTVL.